One sample yielded the 13 T cell receptor beta chains listed below, sequenced in a study of blood T cell repertoires in COVID-19. Method: immunoSEQ multiplex PCR; TCRdb's copy keeps in-frame clones and lacks some. The table includes roughly 150,000 clones, 65% to 85% detected once. The sequenced material came from PBMCs or T cells enriched from blood (not recorded which). The receptors shown here come from a middle-aged man who had recovered from COVID-19.

This sequence joins TRBV5-1 and TRBJ2-1, with 11 bases aligning to TRBD2. CDR1 is SGHRS and CDR2 is YFSETQ in the germline V gene. The CDR3 runs 17 residues. With 4 bases clipped from V and 2 bases from J, the junction kept 8 bases outside the gene matches. CDR3 nucleotides: TGCGCCAGCAGCAGTATAGCGGGGGGGCGCGCCTACAATGAGCAGTTCTTC. Protein product: CASSSIAGGRAYNEQFF.

V usage is TRBV7-6 and J usage is TRBJ2-3; TRBD1 is a possible D gene (5 bases). This CDR3 has 14 amino acids. Trimming pared 2 bases from V and 4 bases from J, leaving 10 bases between. Germline V gives CDR1 SGHVS, CDR2 FNYEAQ. CDR3 coding DNA: TGTGCCAGCAGCTTACAGGGTAACGCAGATACGCAGTATTTT. Residues: CASSLQGNADTQYF.

The CDR3 loop is CASRAGLSTDTQYF. In DNA form, the CDR3 reads TGTGCCAGTCGAGCGGGGCTAAGCACAGATACGCAGTATTTT. The V gene is TRBV19, the J gene TRBJ2-3; TRBD2 aligns across 7 bases. Per germline, CDR1 LNHDA and CDR2 SQIVND (reference sequence). This CDR3 spans 14 amino acids. J was trimmed by 0 bases and V by 8 bases; bases with no gene match: 5.

This clone was seen only once. J is TRBJ1-2 and V is TRBV5-1; 10 bases match TRBD1. The CDR3 has 15 residues. V lost 4 bases to trimming and J lost 7 bases; unmatched junction nucleotides: 10. The germline V gene encodes CDR1 SGHRS and CDR2 YFSETQ. CDR3 in DNA: TGCGCCAGCAGCATATCGACAGGGGGCGCGGGTGGCTACACCTTC. This gives the protein CASSISTGGAGGYTF. Full variable domain (rest looked up from reference TRBV5-1 and TRBJ1-2): KAGVTQTPRYLIKTRGQQVTLSCSPISGHRSVSWYQQTPGQGLQFLFEYFSETQRNKGNFPGRFSGRQFSNSRSEMNVSTLELGDSALYLCASSISTGGAGGYTFGSGTRLTVV.

This chain joins TRBV21-1 and TRBJ2-7; the table's D call TRBD1 went unverified against the DNA. TRBV21-1 has pseudogene status. The CDR3 consists of 15 residues. CDR3 nucleotide sequence: TGTGCCAGCAGCAAATTTACAGGGGATACCTACGAGCAGTACTTC. Translation: CASSKFTGDTYEQYF.

This clone turned up a few times. This chain joins TRBV5-1 and TRBJ1-3; maybe TRBD1 (5 bases). V shed 3 bases and J shed 4 bases, with 11 bases lying between them. Germline V gene sequence: CDR1 SGHRS, CDR2 YFSETQ. The CDR3 has 14 amino acids. The CDR3 protein is CASSSGGTGNTIYF. The CDR3, as DNA: TGCGCCAGCAGCTCGGGGGGGACGGGAAACACCATATATTTT. Full variable domain (rest looked up from reference TRBV5-1 and TRBJ1-3): KAGVTQTPRYLIKTRGQQVTLSCSPISGHRSVSWYQQTPGQGLQFLFEYFSETQRNKGNFPGRFSGRQFSNSRSEMNVSTLELGDSALYLCASSSGGTGNTIYFGEGSWLTVV.

J is TRBJ1-6 and V is TRBV6-5, with 8 bases aligning to TRBD1. Unmatched junction bases numbered 9, after V lost 8 bases and J lost 9 bases. Per germline, CDR1 MNHEY and CDR2 SVGAGI. The CDR3 sequence is 14 residues long. Written as DNA, the CDR3 is TGTGCCAGCTGGGCAACGGGACAGGCTTCACCCCTCCACTTT. Translating gives CASWATGQASPLHF.

This clone turned up a few times. This chain uses TRBV5-1 with TRBJ2-1; 9 positions match TRBD2. This CDR3 spans 14 amino acids. Trimming took 7 bases from V and 7 from J; bases not matched to a gene: 9. CDR1 SGHRS and CDR2 YFSETQ come from the germline V gene. Here the CDR3 reads CASCPSGGFNEQFF. CDR3 nucleotides: TGCGCCAGCTGCCCCAGCGGGGGGTTTAATGAGCAGTTCTTC.

This rearrangement joins TRBV3-1 (or the pseudogene TRBV3-2) to TRBJ2-1; D is ambiguous. Germline V gene lookup returns CDR1 LGHDT and CDR2 YNNKEL (reference sequence). With 2 bases removed from V and 10 bases from J, the gap between germline ends came to 21 bases. CDR3 length: 16 residues. The CDR3 DNA reads as TGTGCCAGCAGCCAATCCCCGTACCACGCGTTCATGGAGCAGTTCTTC. It codes for CASSQSPYHAFMEQFF.

V usage is TRBV9 and J usage is TRBJ2-7; 8 nucleotides agree with TRBD1. J gave up 2 bases and V 2 bases, and 9 bases lay outside the gene matches. Germline V gene data show CDR1 as SGDLS and CDR2 as YYNGEE. There are 16 residues in the CDR3. The CDR3: CASSVPHRQGPYEQYV. The CDR3 region has the DNA TGTGCCAGCAGCGTCCCTCATCGACAGGGGCCCTACGAGCAGTACGTC.

J is TRBJ2-7 and V is TRBV5-1; unclear D gene. The CDR3 is 14 residues long. V gave up 4 bases and J gave up 3 bases, with 14 bases separating them. CDR1 is SGHRS, CDR2 YFSETQ, per germline. CDR3 sequence: CASSRAARFYEQYF. CDR3 sequence (DNA): TGCGCCAGCAGCCGAGCCGCGCGCTTCTACGAGCAGTACTTC.

The chain has TRBV9 and TRBJ2-3; D might be TRBD1 (6 bases). This CDR3 is built from 14 residues. Between the trimmed V and J ends, which lost 1 base and 5 bases, there was a span of 11 bases. Germline CDR1 SGDLS, CDR2 YYNGEE. The CDR3 protein is CASSVLGAGDTQYF. DNA of the CDR3: TGTGCCAGCAGCGTACTGGGGGCCGGAGATACGCAGTATTTT.

This sequence joins TRBV5-6 and TRBJ1-1; a weak D match, TRBD1 (5 bases). Germline loops: CDR1 SGHDT, CDR2 YYEEEE. The germline V and J ends were trimmed by 0 bases and 0 bases, with 12 bases remaining between them. The CDR3 is made up of 16 amino acids. For the CDR3, the DNA is TGTGCCAGCAGCTTGGTGGCGACAGCGCTGAACACTGAAGCTTTCTTT. Amino acid sequence: CASSLVATALNTEAFF.